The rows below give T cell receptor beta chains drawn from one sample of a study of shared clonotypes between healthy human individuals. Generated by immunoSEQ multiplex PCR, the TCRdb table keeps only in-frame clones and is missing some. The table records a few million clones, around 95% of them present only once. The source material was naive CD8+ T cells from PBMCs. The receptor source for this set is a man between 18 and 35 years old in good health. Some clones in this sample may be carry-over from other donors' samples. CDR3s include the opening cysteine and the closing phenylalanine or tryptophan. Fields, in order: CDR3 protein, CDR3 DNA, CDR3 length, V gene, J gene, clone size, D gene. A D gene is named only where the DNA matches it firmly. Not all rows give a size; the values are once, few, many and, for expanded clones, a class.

CDR3: CASSVVGGGLYEQFF
DNA: TGTGCCAGCAGCGTAGTTGGCGGGGGGCTCTATGAGCAGTTCTTC
length: 15
V: TRBV9
J: TRBJ2-1
size: NA
D: TRBD2

CDR3: CASSLQTSVVYEQYF
DNA: TGTGCCAGCAGTTTACAGACTAGCGTCGTCTACGAGCAGTACTTC
length: 15
V: TRBV27
J: TRBJ2-7
size: once
D: TRBD2

CDR3: CASSAGAVYGYTF
DNA: TGCGCCAGCAGCGCCGGGGCCGTCTATGGCTACACCTTC
length: 13
V: TRBV5-1
J: TRBJ1-2
size: NA
D: NA

CDR3: CASRGRTGYFPDTQYF
DNA: TGTGCCAGCAGGGGAAGGACAGGGTATTTTCCCGATACGCAGTATTTT
length: 16
V: TRBV5-6
J: TRBJ2-3
size: NA
D: TRBD1

CDR3: CALVVPADSLGGTEAFF
DNA: TGTGCCCTTGTTGTTCCCGCGGACAGTCTAGGTGGCACTGAAGCTTTCTTT
length: 17
V: TRBV7-9
J: TRBJ1-1
size: NA
D: NA

CDR3: CASSESGSKNQPQHF
DNA: TGTGCCAGCAGCGAGTCAGGGAGTAAGAATCAGCCCCAGCATTTT
length: 15
V: TRBV9
J: TRBJ1-5
size: NA
D: NA

CDR3: CASSSSVWDTGELFF
DNA: TGTGCCAGCAGTTCGTCTGTGTGGGACACCGGGGAGCTGTTTTTT
length: 15
V: TRBV27
J: TRBJ2-2
size: NA
D: NA

CDR3: CASSPFGTAYEQYF
DNA: TGCGCCAGCAGCCCCTTTGGAACGGCCTACGAGCAGTACTTC
length: 14
V: TRBV4-3
J: TRBJ2-7
size: NA
D: NA

CDR3: CASSLDKGSYEQYF
DNA: TGTGCCAGCAGCTTAGATAAAGGATCCTACGAGCAGTACTTC
length: 14
V: TRBV11-2
J: TRBJ2-7
size: NA
D: NA

CDR3: CASSLGTGGGSTEAFF
DNA: TGTGCCAGCAGTCTAGGGACAGGGGGAGGGAGCACTGAAGCTTTCTTT
length: 16
V: TRBV27
J: TRBJ1-1
size: NA
D: TRBD1

CDR3: CASSPGGSDYGYTF
DNA: TGTGCCAGCAGCCCCGGGGGCAGCGACTATGGCTACACCTTC
length: 14
V: TRBV27
J: TRBJ1-2
size: NA
D: NA

CDR3: CASSPGRDQPQHF
DNA: TGTGCCAGCAGTCCCGGTAGGGATCAGCCCCAGCATTTT
length: 13
V: TRBV7-8
J: TRBJ1-5
size: NA
D: NA

CDR3: CASSLGVLGGYGYTF
DNA: TGTGCCAGCAGCTTAGGGGTCCTCGGGGGCTATGGCTACACCTTC
length: 15
V: TRBV7-9
J: TRBJ1-2
size: NA
D: NA

CDR3: CASSQEDRDSYEQYF
DNA: TGCGCCAGCAGCCAAGAGGACAGGGACTCCTACGAGCAGTACTTC
length: 15
V: TRBV4-3
J: TRBJ2-7
size: NA
D: TRBD1

CDR3: CASSSHWGHRGTEAFF
DNA: TGTGCCAGCAGCTCCCACTGGGGCCACAGGGGGACTGAAGCTTTCTTT
length: 16
V: TRBV7-9
J: TRBJ1-1
size: NA
D: TRBD1

CDR3: CASSYSGTAYNEQFF
DNA: TGTGCCAGCAGTTACTCTGGGACAGCTTACAATGAGCAGTTCTTC
length: 15
V: TRBV6-5
J: TRBJ2-1
size: NA
D: TRBD1

CDR3: CASSVGVNTQYF
DNA: TGTGCCAGCAGCGTAGGGGTGAATACGCAGTATTTT
length: 12
V: TRBV9
J: TRBJ2-3
size: NA
D: NA

CDR3: CASRPFRQGESEAFF
DNA: TGTGCCAGCAGACCCTTCCGGCAGGGGGAGAGTGAAGCTTTCTTT
length: 15
V: TRBV9
J: TRBJ1-1
size: NA
D: TRBD1

CDR3: CASGRPLRETQYF
DNA: TGTGCCAGCGGCCGGCCATTGAGGGAGACCCAGTACTTC
length: 13
V: TRBV27
J: TRBJ2-5
size: NA
D: NA

CDR3: CASSPQGGSGYTF
DNA: TGTGCCAGCAGCCCACAGGGGGGTAGTGGCTACACCTTC
length: 13
V: TRBV11-2
J: TRBJ1-2
size: NA
D: TRBD1

CDR3: CASSIRGLAGVGENIQYF
DNA: TGTGCCAGCAGTATCCGGGGACTAGCGGGAGTCGGGGAAAACATTCAGTACTTC
length: 18
V: TRBV27
J: TRBJ2-4
size: once
D: TRBD2

CDR3: CASRLGGHNEQYF
DNA: TGTGCCAGCAGGCTGGGGGGTCACAACGAGCAGTACTTC
length: 13
V: TRBV27
J: TRBJ2-7
size: NA
D: NA

CDR3: CASSLGGIDQPQHF
DNA: TGTGCCAGCAGCTTAGGGGGGATAGATCAGCCCCAGCATTTT
length: 14
V: TRBV7-9
J: TRBJ1-5
size: NA
D: NA

CDR3: CASSIGLAERSDTQYF
DNA: TGTGCCAGTAGTATCGGCCTAGCGGAACGCTCAGATACGCAGTATTTT
length: 16
V: TRBV19
J: TRBJ2-3
size: NA
D: TRBD2

CDR3: CASYGTAPRCYTF
DNA: TGTGCCAGTTACGGGACTGCCCCTCGGTGCTACACCTTC
length: 13
V: TRBV6-1
J: TRBJ1-2
size: NA
D: NA

CDR3: CASTLGASGTVYNEQFF
DNA: TGTGCCAGCACCCTGGGGGCTAGCGGGACGGTCTACAATGAGCAGTTCTTC
length: 17
V: TRBV7-8
J: TRBJ2-1
size: NA
D: TRBD2

CDR3: CASSQETQYF
DNA: TGCGCCAGCAGTCAGGAGACCCAGTACTTC
length: 10
V: TRBV23-1
J: TRBJ2-5
size: once
D: NA

CDR3: CASSPIPDGSYEQYF
DNA: TGTGCCAGCTCACCAATACCCGACGGATCCTACGAGCAGTACTTC
length: 15
V: TRBV18
J: TRBJ2-7
size: NA
D: NA

CDR3: CASSKVPQRNYGYTF
DNA: TGTGCCAGCTCAAAAGTCCCCCAACGGAACTATGGCTACACCTTC
length: 15
V: TRBV27
J: TRBJ1-2
size: NA
D: NA

CDR3: CASSQGRKETQYF
DNA: TGCGCCAGCAGCCAAGGGAGGAAGGAGACCCAGTACTTC
length: 13
V: TRBV4-3
J: TRBJ2-5
size: NA
D: NA

CDR3: CASSSLWREDDVAAFF
DNA: TGTGCCAGCAGTTCCCTCTGGAGGGAAGATGATGTGGCGGCTTTCTTT
length: 16
V: TRBV28
J: TRBJ1-1
size: NA
D: NA

CDR3: CASSFGGPNSNQPQHF
DNA: TGTGCCAGCAGTTTCGGGGGCCCCAATAGCAATCAGCCCCAGCATTTT
length: 16
V: TRBV28
J: TRBJ1-5
size: NA
D: NA

CDR3: CASTSTSGRFDAGELFF
DNA: TGTGCCAGCACCTCAACTAGCGGGAGATTCGATGCCGGGGAGCTGTTTTTT
length: 17
V: TRBV6-4
J: TRBJ2-2
size: NA
D: TRBD2

CDR3: CASSFLPGGTYEQYF
DNA: TGTGCCAGCAGTTTCCTCCCCGGGGGGACCTACGAGCAGTACTTC
length: 15
V: TRBV28
J: TRBJ2-7
size: few
D: TRBD2

CDR3: CASQRTGFYEQYF
DNA: TGTGCCAGCCAAAGGACAGGGTTCTACGAGCAGTACTTC
length: 13
V: TRBV6-5
J: TRBJ2-7
size: once
D: TRBD1

CDR3: CASSSLLVGETQYF
DNA: TGTGCCAGCAGTTCTCTACTAGTCGGAGAGACCCAGTACTTC
length: 14
V: TRBV27
J: TRBJ2-5
size: NA
D: NA

CDR3: CASSVEARVAGGQETQYF
DNA: TGTGCCAGCAGCGTAGAGGCGAGGGTAGCGGGAGGGCAAGAGACCCAGTACTTC
length: 18
V: TRBV9
J: TRBJ2-5
size: NA
D: TRBD2

CDR3: CASSLSAGELFF
DNA: TGTGCCAGCAGTTTATCGGCCGGGGAGCTGTTTTTT
length: 12
V: TRBV27
J: TRBJ2-2
size: NA
D: NA

CDR3: CASRTHLALSYNEQFF
DNA: TGTGCCAGCAGGACCCATCTCGCGCTCTCCTACAATGAGCAGTTCTTC
length: 16
V: TRBV14
J: TRBJ2-1
size: NA
D: NA

CDR3: CASSPFPPNQEFQVLYGYTF
DNA: TGTGCCAGCTCACCATTTCCACCTAATCAGGAATTTCAGGTTCTCTATGGCTACACCTTC
length: 20
V: TRBV18
J: TRBJ1-2
size: NA
D: NA

CDR3: CASSLTSERTENYGYTF
DNA: TGTGCCAGCAGTTTAACCAGCGAAAGGACGGAAAACTATGGCTACACCTTC
length: 17
V: TRBV28
J: TRBJ1-2
size: once
D: NA

CDR3: CASSLSWGTDNMNTEAFF
DNA: TGCGCCAGCAGTCTCTCTTGGGGTACGGACAATATGAACACTGAAGCTTTCTTT
length: 18
V: TRBV4-1
J: TRBJ1-1
size: NA
D: NA

CDR3: CASSVTLGQGNTEAFF
DNA: TGTGCCAGCAGCGTAACCCTGGGACAGGGTAACACTGAAGCTTTCTTT
length: 16
V: TRBV7-8
J: TRBJ1-1
size: NA
D: TRBD1